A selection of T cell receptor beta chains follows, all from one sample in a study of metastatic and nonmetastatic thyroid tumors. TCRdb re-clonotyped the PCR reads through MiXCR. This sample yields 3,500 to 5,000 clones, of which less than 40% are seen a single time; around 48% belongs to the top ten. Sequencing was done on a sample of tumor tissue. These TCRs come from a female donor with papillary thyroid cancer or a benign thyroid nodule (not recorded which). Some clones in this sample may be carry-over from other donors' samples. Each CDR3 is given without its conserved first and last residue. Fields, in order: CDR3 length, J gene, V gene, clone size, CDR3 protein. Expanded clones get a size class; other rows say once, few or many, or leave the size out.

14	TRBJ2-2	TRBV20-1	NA	SARATGGPYTGELF
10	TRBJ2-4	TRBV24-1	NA	ATSESGVIQY
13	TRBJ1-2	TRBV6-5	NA	ASSYNQGARDGYT
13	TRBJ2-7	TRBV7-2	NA	ASSLSRFWFYEQY
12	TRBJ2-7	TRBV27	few	ASSLRDLSYEQY
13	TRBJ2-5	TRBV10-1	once	ASSDGQGGKETQY
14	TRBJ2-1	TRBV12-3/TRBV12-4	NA	ASSLDTPGAGNEQF
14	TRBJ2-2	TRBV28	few	ASSYGLAGGVGELF
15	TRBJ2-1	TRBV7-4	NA	ASSLVGCGRAYNEQF
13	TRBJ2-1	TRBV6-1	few	ASSEEPSPYNEQF
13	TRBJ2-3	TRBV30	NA	AWSSRDSFTDTQY